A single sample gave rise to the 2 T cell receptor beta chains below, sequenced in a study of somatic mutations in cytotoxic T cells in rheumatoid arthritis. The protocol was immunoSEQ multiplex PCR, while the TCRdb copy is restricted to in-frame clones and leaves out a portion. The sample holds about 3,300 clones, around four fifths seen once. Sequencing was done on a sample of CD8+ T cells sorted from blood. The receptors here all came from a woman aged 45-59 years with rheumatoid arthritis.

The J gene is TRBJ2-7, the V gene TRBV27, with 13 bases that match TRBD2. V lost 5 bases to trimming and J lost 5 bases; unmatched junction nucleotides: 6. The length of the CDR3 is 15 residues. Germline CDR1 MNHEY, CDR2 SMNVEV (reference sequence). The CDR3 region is CASSPGTSGIDEQYF. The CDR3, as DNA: TGTGCCAGCAGTCCCGGGACTAGCGGGATCGACGAGCAGTACTTC.

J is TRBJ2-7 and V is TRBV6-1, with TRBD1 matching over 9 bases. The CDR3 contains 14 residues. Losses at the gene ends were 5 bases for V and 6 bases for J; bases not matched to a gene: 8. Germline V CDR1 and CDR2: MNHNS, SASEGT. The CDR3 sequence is CASSLTGTGLEQYF. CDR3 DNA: TGTGCCAGCAGTCTGACTGGGACAGGGCTCGAGCAGTACTTC.